This T cell receptor beta chain was recorded in a study of blood T cell repertoires in COVID-19. Study details: Donors in the United States, Italy and Spain gave samples during acute or convalescent COVID-19.

Cohorts were based on clinical histories the participants reported. V gave up 5 bases and J gave up 7 bases; unmatched junction bases: 8. The CDR3 extends over 14 amino acids. Germline CDR1 and CDR2: MNHEY and SMNVEV (reference sequence). This table comes from immunoSEQ multiplex PCR, and its TCRdb copy is limited to in-frame clones, with some not included. The sample holds 300,000 or so clones, 80% to 90% seen once. This clonotype was sampled from a woman between 18 and 29 years old who had recovered from COVID-19. The gene calls are TRBV27 and TRBJ2-5; 9 bases agree with TRBD2. Sequenced material: PBMCs or T cells enriched from blood (not recorded which). The DNA of the CDR3 is TGTGCCAGCAGTCCCATAGCGGGAGTGCGGACCCAGTACTTC. Amino acid sequence: CASSPIAGVRTQYF.